The clone carrying this T cell receptor beta chain occurred many times. Its target is not known. This sample was taken from a study of T cells in Graves' hyperthyroidism and ophthalmopathy. Regarding the study as a whole: In the blood, most expanded thyroid clonotypes above 0.001 appeared as well.

V was trimmed by 5 bases and J by 8 bases, leaving 15 bases between them. From germline, CDR1 is SGHTA and CDR2 FQGNSA. The CDR3 is 13 residues long. Template material for amplifying TCR beta CDR3 regions consisted of RNA transcripts. Carried out on the TCR CDR3, a first-round RT-PCR used the HTBI primer set. TCRdb re-derived calls from the multiplex PCR reads in MiXCR, one entry per CDR3 protein. The sample has roughly 500,000 distinct CDR3 sequences, approximately 25% seen once. The chain employs TRBV7-2 and TRBJ1-2; a possible D gene is TRBD1 (5 bases). Sequencing was performed on blood. The sequence was collected from a woman in her 30s with Graves' ophthalmopathy. For the CDR3, the DNA is TGTGCCAGCAGCCTATTGGCAGGGAGCGGCTACACCTTC. It translates to CASSLLAGSGYTF.